The clone carrying this TCR beta chain showed up many times. Mismatch with germline at one junction end may stem from a read error. Germline loops: CDR1 MDHEN, CDR2 SYDVKM. The CDR3 totals 13 residues. The data derive from a study of regulatory T cells in long-lasting Graves disease. Researchers made TCR beta libraries by using iRepertoire HTBI primers and running Arm-PCR on CDR3 regions. MiXCR, applied by TCRdb to the multiplex PCR reads, yields one record per CDR3 protein. This table has about 430,000 distinct CDR3 sequences, 20% to 25% appearing once. Time point indicated: persistent/refractory GD, antithyroid drugs over 5 years with positive TRAb. Scientists built the TCR library using RNA that was extracted from PBMCs.

The V call is TRBV28, the J call TRBJ1-4; the D gene is possibly TRBD1 (5 bases). This sequence originates from a female donor with Graves disease. The sequenced sample was peripheral blood mononuclear cells (PBMCs), obtained when the disease was refractory, from a patient treated with antithyroid drugs. This CDR3 is CASSVNSGAVVIF. The DNA for the CDR3 is TGTGCCAGCAGTGTCAACTCCGGGGCCGTCGTGATTTTT.